Below are 10 T cell receptor beta chains sequenced from a single sample in a study of cytomegalovirus exposure and HLA in healthy donors. 60 Vbeta and 13 Jbeta primers were used in PCR. Using immunoSEQ multiplex PCR, the repertoire was profiled, and TCRdb retains in-frame clones only, with some absent. The sample consists of roughly 100,000 clones, approximately 79% of them appearing once. The sequenced material came from PBMCs. These receptors originate from a man aged 25 to 45 in good health and CMV-seropositive.

This rearrangement joins TRBV7-9 to TRBJ1-2; the D is unclear. The CDR3 consists of 13 residues. Germline values: CDR1 SEHNR, CDR2 FQNEAQ (reference sequence). With 5 bases removed from V and 2 bases from J, the gap between germline ends came to 9 bases. In DNA, the CDR3 is TGTGCCAGCAGCCCAATCCGGAACTATGGCTACACCTTC. Translated: CASSPIRNYGYTF.

The chain joins TRBV7-2 to TRBJ2-3, with TRBD2 as a possible D gene (6 bases). The CDR3 runs 15 residues. Germline CDR1 SGHTA, CDR2 FQGNSA. The V and J ends lost 1 base and 4 bases respectively, with 12 bases between them. The CDR3 loop is CASSLGGVAADTQYF. CDR3 nucleotide sequence: TGTGCCAGCAGCTTAGGGGGGGTAGCGGCAGATACGCAGTATTTT.

The rearrangement uses TRBV5-1 and TRBJ2-3; the D is unclear. The CDR3 spans 15 residues. Germline V gene sequence: CDR1 SGHRS, CDR2 YFSETQ. The V and J ends lost 2 bases and 2 bases respectively, with 12 bases between them. The CDR3 loop is CASSLSRVDTDTQYF. CDR3 coding DNA: TGCGCCAGCAGCTTATCCCGGGTCGACACAGATACGCAGTATTTT.

This chain joins TRBV5-1 and TRBJ2-7, with a possible D match to TRBD1 (6 bases). The CDR3 has 14 amino acids. Germline assignment: CDR1 SGHRS and CDR2 YFSETQ. Trimming shortened V by 2 bases and J by 7 bases, and 16 bases separated the two germline ends. DNA for the CDR3: TGCGCCAGCAGCTTCCTGACAGGTACTCCGGAGCAGTACTTC. The encoded protein is CASSFLTGTPEQYF.

This clone was seen a few times. This sequence joins TRBV28 and TRBJ1-1; possibly TRBD1 for D (6 bases). Looked up from germline, CDR1 is MDHEN and CDR2 is SYDVKM. The CDR3 extends over 14 amino acids. V was cut by 7 bases and J by 0 bases, with 12 bases left in between. For the CDR3, the DNA is TGTGCCAGCACCCCCGGGACAATGAACACTGAAGCTTTCTTT. Protein sequence: CASTPGTMNTEAFF.

The chain combines TRBV18 with TRBJ2-1, with D hard to call. CDR1 and CDR2 (germline): KGHSH, LQKENI. The CDR3 contains 12 residues. The V end lost 3 bases, the J end lost 4 bases, and 4 bases lay between the germline ends. CDR3 DNA sequence: TGTGCCAGCTCACCGCAGTACAATGAGCAGTTCTTC. Amino acids: CASSPQYNEQFF.

The chain carries TRBV4-1 and TRBJ1-2; TRBD1 matches at 7 bases. This CDR3 has 15 amino acids. Germline V gene data show CDR1 as MGHRA and CDR2 as YSYEKL. With 1 base clipped from V and 8 bases from J, the junction kept 10 bases outside the gene matches. CDR3 in DNA: TGCGCCAGCAGCCAAGCGCCGGGACAGAAGGACGGCTACACCTTC. Its translation is CASSQAPGQKDGYTF.

V gene TRBV15 combines with J gene TRBJ1-2; D perhaps matches TRBD1 (6 bases). Germline V gene data show CDR1 as LNHNV and CDR2 as YYDKDF (reference sequence). Trimming left V 3 bases short and J 3 bases short, with 14 bases between. This CDR3 comprises 15 residues. The DNA for the CDR3 is TGTGCCACCAGCAGGGCGGGGGCGCTGGACTATGGCTACACCTTC. The encoded protein is CATSRAGALDYGYTF.

The genes are TRBV7-2 and TRBJ2-7; 9 bases match TRBD2. In germline, CDR1 is SGHTA, CDR2 FQGNSA. The V and J ends lost 7 bases and 2 bases, in that order; junction bases with no gene match: 21. The CDR3 has 19 residues. The CDR3, as DNA: TGTGCCAGCAAGCCAAGTACCTTTCTAGCGGGACCTCTAACCTACGAGCAGTACTTC. Translated, it gives CASKPSTFLAGPLTYEQYF.

The chain carries TRBV10-1 and TRBJ2-7, with a weak D call TRBD2 (5 bases). Trimming shortened V by 1 base and J by 4 bases, and 14 bases separated the two germline ends. The V gene's germline CDR1 is WNHNN and CDR2 SYGVQD (reference sequence). CDR3 length: 15 amino acids. CDR3 sequence: CASSELPGKRYEQYF. The CDR3 region has the DNA TGCGCCAGCAGTGAGTTGCCGGGGAAAAGATACGAGCAGTACTTC.